The 21 T cell receptor beta chains in this list originate from one sample, sequenced in a study of T cells in Graves' hyperthyroidism and ophthalmopathy. Amplification of TCR beta CDR3 regions used RNA as the template. First-round RT-PCR with HTBI primers amplified the TCR CDR3 region. TCRdb passed the multiplex PCR reads through MiXCR, listing each CDR3 protein once. The table records more than 550,000 distinct CDR3 sequences, around 15% of them present only once. Source material: blood. These receptors were taken from a man over 45 with Graves' hyperthyroidism.

The sample holds many counts of this clonotype. The chain carries TRBV12-3 or TRBV12-4 and TRBJ1-6; no firm D call. V was shortened by 5 bases and J by 7 bases, with 12 bases between the two germline ends. The CDR3 has 14 amino acids. The CDR3 DNA sequence: TGTGCCAGCAGTCCAGGACGGTTAAATTCACCCCTCCACTTT. Translating gives CASSPGRLNSPLHF.

This clonotype was counted a few times. The chain is built from TRBV4-1 and TRBJ1-5; 9 nucleotides align to TRBD1. Germline V gives CDR1 MGHRA, CDR2 YSYEKL. J gave up 6 bases and V 3 bases, and 9 bases lay outside the gene matches. This CDR3 comprises 16 residues. The DNA for the CDR3 is TGCGCCAGCAGCCACGGAGGACAGGGGAGCGTTCAGCCCCAGCATTTT. Its protein product is CASSHGGQGSVQPQHF.

This clonotype showed up many times. The chain employs TRBV28 and TRBJ2-7; D is uncertain. Looked up from germline, CDR1 is MDHEN and CDR2 is SYDVKM. The CDR3 has 13 residues. V was trimmed by 1 base and J by 4 bases, leaving 8 bases between them. This CDR3 reads CASSLFAEYEQYF. In DNA form, the CDR3 reads TGTGCCAGCAGTTTATTTGCCGAATACGAGCAGTACTTC.

This clonotype was seen repeatedly, ten times or more. V usage is TRBV2 and J usage is TRBJ1-5; TRBD1 matches 8 bases. J was trimmed by 2 bases and V by 6 bases; bases with no gene match: 9. Germline lookup yields CDR1 SNHLY and CDR2 FYNNEI. The CDR3 totals 16 residues. The chain's CDR3 is CASRRTGGAGNQPQHF. CDR3 coding DNA: TGTGCCAGCAGGAGAACAGGGGGAGCGGGCAATCAGCCCCAGCATTTT.

The chain recombines TRBV7-2 with TRBJ2-5, with 12 bases fitting TRBD2. The length of the CDR3 is 14 residues. Germline V gene sequence: CDR1 SGHTA, CDR2 FQGNSA. Unmatched junction bases numbered 13, after V lost 11 bases and J lost 9 bases. The CDR3 region has the DNA TGTGCCTGGAGCGGACTAGCGGGGCCTAGGGCCCAGTACTTC. Encoded protein: CAWSGLAGPRAQYF.

J is TRBJ1-1 and V is TRBV5-1; 10 positions agree with TRBD1. Trimming removed 2 bases from V and 5 bases from J; junction bases left unmatched: 6. CDR1 and CDR2 from the germline V gene are SGHRS and YFSETQ. The CDR3 sequence is 15 residues long. DNA of the CDR3: TGCGCCAGCAGCTTTGACAGGGGGCTAGGGACTGAAGCTTTCTTT. Its protein product is CASSFDRGLGTEAFF.

The table lists this clonotype with many counts. The V call is TRBV12-3 or TRBV12-4, the J call TRBJ2-5, with TRBD2 matching over 7 bases. Trimming cost V 1 base and J 0 bases; bases outside gene matches: 8. The CDR3 loop spans 17 amino acids. Written as DNA, the CDR3 is TGTGCCAGCAGTTTAGGATCCAGACGGGGGGACCAAGAGACCCAGTACTTC. Encoded protein: CASSLGSRRGDQETQYF.

The chain couples TRBV7-9 to TRBJ1-2; no clear D gene. The germline CDR1 and CDR2 sequences are SEHNR and FQNEAQ (reference sequence). With 2 bases removed from V and 6 bases from J, the gap between germline ends came to 10 bases. The CDR3 contains 13 residues. The CDR3 spells CASSLSWTHGYTF. CDR3 in DNA: TGTGCCAGCAGCTTATCCTGGACGCATGGCTACACCTTC.

This clonotype came up many times. The chain has TRBV5-1 and TRBJ2-7, with TRBD1 matching over 11 bases. The germline V gene encodes CDR1 SGHRS and CDR2 YFSETQ. The V and J ends lost 5 bases and 4 bases, in that order; junction bases with no gene match: 5. The CDR3 is 14 residues long. The CDR3 loop reads CASRRTGGKYEQYF. CDR3 DNA: TGCGCCAGCAGAAGGACAGGGGGCAAGTACGAGCAGTACTTC.

This clonotype has a count of ten or more. V and J are TRBV27 and TRBJ2-1; possible D gene TRBD2, 5 bases. CDR3 length: 15 residues. Looked up from germline, CDR1 is MNHEY and CDR2 is SMNVEV (reference sequence). The V and J ends lost 2 bases and 3 bases respectively, with 11 bases between them. CDR3 loop: CASSLEAELYNEQFF. CDR3 coding DNA: TGTGCCAGCAGTTTAGAAGCGGAGCTCTACAATGAGCAGTTCTTC.

This clonotype showed up just a few times. The V gene is TRBV6-5, the J gene TRBJ2-5; TRBD1 is a possible D gene (6 bases). Trimming removed 4 bases from V and 0 bases from J, with 12 bases in between. This CDR3 has 15 residues. Germline lookup yields CDR1 MNHEY and CDR2 SVGAGI. CDR3 DNA: TGTGCCAGCAGTTTGGACAGACCGTACCAAGAGACCCAGTACTTC. Encoded protein: CASSLDRPYQETQYF.

This clonotype was observed many times. The chain is built from TRBV7-9 and TRBJ2-2, with 7 nucleotides matching TRBD2. Germline CDR1 reads SEHNR; CDR2 reads FQNEAQ (reference sequence). V lost 11 bases, J lost 1 base, and 13 bases stayed unmatched. The CDR3 is 16 amino acids. This CDR3 reads CAAPKDGGRNTGELFF. In nucleotides, the CDR3 is TGTGCCGCCCCGAAGGATGGCGGGAGGAACACCGGGGAGCTGTTTTTT.

This clonotype has ten or more counts. The chain uses TRBV12-3 or TRBV12-4 and TRBJ2-3; unclear D gene. V lost 6 bases to trimming and J lost 2 bases, with 12 bases between them. The CDR3 spans 14 residues. The CDR3 sequence: CASRFSTSTDTQYF. In DNA, the CDR3 is TGTGCCAGCAGGTTCTCCACCTCCACAGATACGCAGTATTTT.

The V gene is TRBV6-2 or TRBV6-3, the J gene TRBJ1-5; D unresolved. CDR3 size: 18 residues. Germline assignment: CDR1 MNHEY and CDR2 SVGEGT. Trimming cost V 7 bases and J 0 bases, with 22 bases left between them. CDR3 residues: CASTPRTKSLYSNQPQHF. CDR3 nucleotides: TGTGCCAGCACCCCCCGGACGAAGAGTCTGTATAGCAATCAGCCCCAGCATTTT.

This clonotype was observed a handful of times. J is TRBJ2-2 and V is TRBV20-1; no definite D call. The CDR3 consists of 14 residues. Germline CDR1 DFQATT, CDR2 SNEGSKA (reference sequence). Trimming cost V 6 bases and J 0 bases, with 11 bases left between them. As DNA, the CDR3 is TGCAGTGCCCTTCGACTGGCGAACACCGGGGAGCTGTTTTTT. Its translation is CSALRLANTGELFF.

The chain couples TRBV2 to TRBJ1-5; a possible D gene is TRBD1 (5 bases). Looked up from germline, CDR1 is SNHLY and CDR2 is FYNNEI. The V end was cut by 8 bases, the J end by 4 bases, with 12 bases between. The CDR3 length is 13 residues. The CDR3 DNA reads TGTGCCAGCCTCCCAGGGAGGAATCAGCCCCAGCATTTT. Its translation is CASLPGRNQPQHF.

This clonotype appeared once. The chain couples TRBV24-1 to TRBJ2-2, with D perhaps matching TRBD2 (6 bases). The CDR3 runs 16 residues. Germline-derived CDR1 and CDR2 are KGHDR and SFDVKD. V dropped 1 base and J dropped 5 bases, with 13 bases sitting between them. This CDR3 is CATSDLPSEGTGELFF. The DNA for the CDR3 is TGTGCCACCAGTGATTTACCTAGCGAGGGAACCGGGGAGCTGTTTTTT.

The gene calls are TRBV3-1 and TRBJ1-1; 7 bases fit TRBD1. This CDR3 comprises 15 residues. CDR1 and CDR2 (germline): LGHDT, YNNKEL (reference sequence). V dropped 2 bases and J dropped 0; count of bases not matched to a gene: 3. For the CDR3, the DNA is TGTGCCAGCAGCCAACGACAGGGAATGAACACTGAAGCTTTCTTT. It is translated as CASSQRQGMNTEAFF.

This clonotype was counted at least ten times. The chain joins TRBV7-9 to TRBJ2-7; 7 bases map to TRBD1. The length of the CDR3 is 12 residues. V lost 5 bases, J lost 2 bases, and 0 bases stayed unmatched. The germline V gene encodes CDR1 SEHNR and CDR2 FQNEAQ (reference sequence). Written as DNA, the CDR3 is TGTGCCAGCAGCGACAGGGCCTACGAGCAGTACTTC. It yields the protein CASSDRAYEQYF.

This clonotype showed up many times. The chain links TRBV28 to TRBJ1-2; 8 bases fit TRBD1. The germline V gene encodes CDR1 MDHEN and CDR2 SYDVKM. V trimming: 2 bases; J trimming: 5 bases; junction bases outside the gene matches: 10. The CDR3 runs 16 residues. CDR3 nucleotide sequence: TGTGCCAGCAGTTTAAAGGCCGCAGGGGGCCGGTATGGCTACACCTTC. This codes for CASSLKAAGGRYGYTF.

Of note for this clonotype: This CDR3 fails to terminate in the conserved phenylalanine or tryptophan, so it likely reflects a read error. The chain is built from TRBV29-1 and TRBJ2-6; D might be TRBD1 (6 bases). The V gene lost 6 bases and the J gene lost 4 bases, with 10 bases spanning the gap. Germline CDR1 and CDR2: SQVTM and ANQGSEA. The CDR3 consists of 13 residues. The CDR3 sequence is CSVSGVGANVLTS. The CDR3 nucleotides read TGCAGCGTGTCAGGGGTCGGGGCCAACGTCCTGACTTCC.